Described below is a single T cell receptor beta chain sequence and its context. The antigen remains unidentified. Researchers used 5'RACE with constant-segment primers to make TCR alpha and TCR beta cDNA libraries that carry sample barcodes and UMIs. One entry per CDR3 protein results from TCRdb running MiXCR on the 5' RACE reads. The sample records 130,000 to 150,000 distinct CDR3 sequences, about 5.7% being singletons. The source of the sample is a study of T-cell memory formation after mild COVID-19. For the study at large: The TCR clusters were mostly specific to one donor. Whole-study results and caveats: Second-wave clones reaching peak frequency on day 37 lacked confirmed SARS-CoV-2 specificity. Contracting clones, day 15 to 85, had balanced CD4/CD8, and later expanders favored CD4+.

The length of the CDR3 is 16 residues. The V segment lost 5 bases and the J segment 2 bases; nucleotides outside the gene matches: 10. Per the germline V gene, CDR1 is SGHTA and CDR2 is FQGNSA. The sequence came from an adult woman who had mild COVID-19 (a few samples of this study predate the infection). Cell type and time point are not known. The V and J genes are TRBV7-2 and TRBJ2-3; 7 positions match TRBD2. The sequenced sample consisted of PBMCs or a T cell subset sorted from them (not recorded which). In nucleotides, the CDR3 is TGTGCCAGCAGCAAAGCGGTCCAGCGGGACACAGATACGCAGTATTTT. Translated, it gives CASSKAVQRDTDTQYF.